This T cell receptor beta chain came from a study of blood T cell repertoires in COVID-19. Overall study: T cells, B-cell-depleted T cells, or PBMCs supplied cDNA or gDNA.

Original processing methods: Amplifying reference gene primers gave estimates of nucleated cell counts. Measured with immunoSEQ multiplex PCR; TCRdb has only the in-frame clones, and not every one. Clone size and V and J calls were adopted from that table, with D and trimming inferred from the DNA. The sample records just over 75,000 clones, more than 70% being singletons. Sequenced input: peripheral blood. The clonotype originates from a man aged 60-69 years with active or convalescent COVID-19.

CDR3 region: CATGVSGGSTDTQYF. In DNA, the CDR3 is TGTGCCACCGGGGTTAGCGGGGGAAGCACAGATACGCAGTATTTT. This chain links TRBV24-1 with TRBJ2-3, with 9 bases fitting TRBD2. The germline V gene has CDR1 KGHDR and CDR2 SFDVKD. The CDR3 spans 15 residues. V gave up 9 bases and J gave up 0 bases; unmatched junction bases: 6.